Detailed here is one T cell receptor (beta chain). Its antigen remains unidentified. This sample is part of a study of post-analysis software for immune sequencing data. Study at large: Included among the disease courses, which were recorded for the cohort, were relapsing-remitting, secondary progressive and progressive-relapsing multiple sclerosis. General study results and limits: Strong co-clustering by F measure linked samples that shared a preparation batch. TRBV5-6, TRBV5-1 and TRBV20-1 belonged to a set of about five TRBV segments that were more frequent in patients than controls.

Carried by the TCR beta cDNA libraries were unique molecular identifiers. A single record per CDR3 protein comes from TCRdb applying MiXCR to the PCR reads. This sample carries about 770,000 distinct CDR3 sequences, about 43% of them seen once, and the ten largest clones take around 4.7%. Germline V gene lookup returns CDR1 GTSNPN and CDR2 SVGIG (reference sequence). The germline V and J ends were trimmed by 4 bases and 4 bases, with 13 bases remaining between them. The CDR3 contains 13 residues. This chain uses TRBV30 with TRBJ1-2; D possibly corresponds to TRBD1 (6 bases). The specimen was blood. The sequence came from a girl between 5 and 17 years old with multiple sclerosis. The CDR3 DNA is TGTGCCTGGACACACCGGACAGTCTATGGCTACACCTTC. Its translation is CAWTHRTVYGYTF.